These 8 T cell receptor beta chains were sequenced from one sample in a study of blood T cell repertoires in COVID-19 (dated by TCRdb to the early 2020s). The protocol used for the library was the immunoSEQ multiplex PCR assay. This immuneACCESS table, as held by TCRdb, lists in-frame sequences with V and J called but not all clones. Of the missing ones, under half trace to an unresolved V gene in checked studies; the others have no known cause. A total of about 270,000 clones appear in this sample, 88% of them only once. In total, the top ten clones hold 2% to 2.5% of the sample. The source material was PBMCs or T cells enriched from blood (not recorded which). The receptors here all came from a woman aged 60-70 years in a cohort exposed to, infected with or recovered from COVID-19 (not recorded which).

This chain connects TRBV6-2 or TRBV6-3 to TRBJ2-7; 8 bases are shared with TRBD1. This CDR3 has 12 amino acids. With 6 bases clipped from V and 8 bases from J, the junction kept 6 bases outside the gene matches. The germline V gene has CDR1 MNHEY and CDR2 SVGEGT. CDR3 loop: CASSPGQGKQYF. CDR3 nucleotide sequence: TGTGCCAGCAGCCCTGGACAGGGCAAGCAGTACTTC.

The chain links TRBV5-1 to TRBJ2-5; 8 bases match TRBD2. Germline CDR1 is SGHRS and CDR2 is YFSETQ. After removal of 5 bases from V and 2 bases from J, the junction contained 5 bases not matched to a gene. The CDR3 has 14 amino acids. In nucleotides, the CDR3 is TGCGCCAGCAGTTCCAGCGGGAGACAAGAGACCCAGTACTTC. Protein: CASSSSGRQETQYF.

The chain employs TRBV6-4 and TRBJ1-1, with TRBD1 as a possible D gene (5 bases). This CDR3 spans 13 amino acids. V was shortened by 11 bases and J by 5 bases, with 18 bases between the two germline ends. Germline CDR1 is MRHNA and CDR2 is SNTAGT. The CDR3 region is CARNGQGRTEAFF. In nucleotides, the CDR3 is TGTGCCCGAAATGGGCAGGGAAGAACTGAAGCTTTCTTT.

This clone was recorded only once. V usage is TRBV19 and J usage is TRBJ2-7, with 8 bases aligning to TRBD2. From germline, CDR1 is LNHDA and CDR2 SQIVND (reference sequence). The CDR3 loop spans 15 amino acids. V trimming: 3 bases; J trimming: 1 base; junction bases outside the gene matches: 5. The CDR3 bases are TGTGCCAGTAGTATTTTGGGCGGGAGGTCCTACGAGCAGTACTTC. Protein sequence: CASSILGGRSYEQYF. The complete variable domain, with remaining parts taken from reference TRBV19 and TRBJ2-7, reads DGGITQSPKYLFRKEGQNVTLSCEQNLNHDAMYWYRQDPGQGLRLIYYSQIVNDFQKGDIAEGYSVSREKKESFPLTVTSAQKNPTAFYLCASSILGGRSYEQYFGPGTRLTVT.

The chain couples TRBV23-1 to TRBJ1-2; no definite D call. TRBV23-1 falls under the ORF class, with uncertain function. The CDR3 has 15 residues. Trimming took off 4 bases at V and 7 bases at J, with 19 bases between the two ends. The CDR3 coding sequence is TGCGCCAGCAGTCCCCCGGGAGGGAACGCGCCTGGCTACACCTTC. It specifies CASSPPGGNAPGYTF.

The J gene is TRBJ2-3, the V gene TRBV6-1, with D perhaps TRBD2 (7 bases). Looked up from germline, CDR1 is MNHNS and CDR2 is SASEGT. This CDR3 has 16 residues. Between the trimmed V and J ends, which lost 2 bases and 6 bases, there was a span of 18 bases. CDR3 residues: CASSERGGVSPDTQYF. The CDR3 nucleotides read TGTGCCAGCAGTGAAAGGGGGGGGGTCAGTCCCGATACGCAGTATTTT.

The chain combines TRBV24-1 with TRBJ2-2; possibly TRBD1 for D (5 bases). The CDR3 spans 15 residues. The V end lost 0 bases, the J end lost 5 bases, and 9 bases lay between the germline ends. Germline loops: CDR1 KGHDR, CDR2 SFDVKD. CDR3 region: CATSDLARETGELFF. The CDR3 coding sequence is TGTGCCACCAGTGATTTGGCCAGGGAAACCGGGGAGCTGTTTTTT.

The chain combines TRBV18 with TRBJ2-1; D is perhaps TRBD2 (5 bases). This CDR3 is built from 16 residues. V lost 4 bases, J lost 7 bases, and 20 bases lay in between. Germline lookup yields CDR1 KGHSH and CDR2 LQKENI. The CDR3 coding sequence is TGTGCCAGCTCACGGCTAGGGTCCCCCACTAGTAATGAGCAGTTCTTC. Translating it yields CASSRLGSPTSNEQFF. Looking up the rest from reference TRBV18 and TRBJ2-1 gives the full variable domain: NAGVMQNPRHLVRRRGQEARLRCSPMKGHSHVYWYRQLPEEGLKFMVYLQKENIIDESGMPKERFSAEFPKEGPSILRIQQVVRGDSAAYFCASSRLGSPTSNEQFFGPGTRLTVL.